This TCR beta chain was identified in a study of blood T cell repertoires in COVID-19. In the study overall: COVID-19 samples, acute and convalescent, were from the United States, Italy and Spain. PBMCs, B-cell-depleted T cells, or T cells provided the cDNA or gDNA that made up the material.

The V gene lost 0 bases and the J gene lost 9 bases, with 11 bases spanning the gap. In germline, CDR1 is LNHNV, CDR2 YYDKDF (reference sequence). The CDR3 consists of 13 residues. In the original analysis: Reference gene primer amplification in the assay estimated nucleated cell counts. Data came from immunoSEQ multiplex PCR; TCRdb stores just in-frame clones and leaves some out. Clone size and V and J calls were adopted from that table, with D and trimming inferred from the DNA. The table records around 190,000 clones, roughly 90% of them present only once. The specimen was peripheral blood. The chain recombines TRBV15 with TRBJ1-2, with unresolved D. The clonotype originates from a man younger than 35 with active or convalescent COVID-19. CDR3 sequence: CATSRDREGRYTF. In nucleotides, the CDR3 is TGTGCCACCAGCAGAGATCGGGAGGGCCGCTACACCTTC.